One sample yielded the 27 T cell receptor beta chains listed below, sequenced in a study of beta chain features in type 1 diabetes. Study findings and constraints: Moderate but significant shortening of TCRB CDR3s was recorded in all four CD4+ subsets from Type 1 diabetes patients.

No antigens are known for them. Expressed TCRB transcripts got sequenced, as all isolated RNA was reverse transcribed. Libraries were prepared by immunoSEQ multiplex PCR; TCRdb keeps only in-frame clonotypes and omits some of them. The sample holds hundreds of thousands of clones, around an eighth seen once. Sequencing used naive CD4+ T cells from blood. Every receptor here comes from a man between 18 and 35 years old with type 1 diabetes.

This clone was observed a handful of times. The chain links TRBV5-4 to TRBJ1-1; D is perhaps TRBD1 (5 bases). The CDR3 spans 12 residues. The germline V gene encodes CDR1 SGHNT and CDR2 YYREEE (reference sequence). V was shortened by 4 bases and J by 7 bases, with 11 bases between the two germline ends. CDR3 sequence reads: CASSEEGVEAFF. The CDR3 coding sequence is TGTGCCAGCAGCGAGGAAGGGGTTGAAGCTTTCTTT. The full variable domain, in which reference TRBV5-4 and TRBJ1-1 provide the parts outside the CDR3, is ETGVTQSPTHLIKTRGQQVTLRCSSQSGHNTVSWYQQALGQGPQFIFQYYREEENGRGNFPPRFSGLQFPNYSSELNVNALELDDSALYLCASSEEGVEAFFGQGTRLTVV.

This clone was found a few times. V usage is TRBV13 and J usage is TRBJ2-7; a weak D match, TRBD1 (5 bases). The CDR3 has 14 residues. Germline loops: CDR1 PRHDT, CDR2 FYEKMQ (reference sequence). V was cut by 0 bases and J by 6 bases, with 12 bases left in between. The CDR3 DNA reads TGTGCCAGCAGCTTAGGATCAGGGAACAGCGAGCAGTACTTC. Translation: CASSLGSGNSEQYF.

This chain links TRBV11-2 with TRBJ2-3, with D perhaps TRBD2 (6 bases). The V gene lost 5 bases and the J gene lost 3 bases, with 24 bases spanning the gap. The CDR3 has 18 amino acids. Germline V gives CDR1 SGHAT, CDR2 FQNNGV. CDR3 in amino acids: CASSRGMAGSTQTDTQYF. The CDR3 nucleotides read TGTGCCAGCAGCCGGGGGATGGCCGGGTCTACGCAGACAGATACGCAGTATTTT. The entire variable domain, with the rest obtained from reference TRBV11-2 and TRBJ2-3, is as follows: EAGVAQSPRYKIIEKRQSVAFWCNPISGHATLYWYQQILGQGPKLLIQFQNNGVVDDSQLPKDRFSAERLKGVDSTLKIQPAKLEDSAVYLCASSRGMAGSTQTDTQYFGPGTRLTVL.

About this clone: The sample contains more than one DNA sequence encoding this CDR3. The genes are TRBV18 and TRBJ2-7; a weak D match, TRBD1 (5 bases). CDR1 is KGHSH and CDR2 is LQKENI in the germline V gene. The V gene lost 6 bases and the J gene lost 0 bases, with 9 bases spanning the gap. This CDR3 contains 13 residues. The CDR3 reads CASSLQASYEQYF. The DNA for the CDR3 is TGTGCCAGCTCGCTACAGGCCTCCTACGAGCAGTACTTC. Full variable domain (rest looked up from reference TRBV18 and TRBJ2-7): NAGVMQNPRHLVRRRGQEARLRCSPMKGHSHVYWYRQLPEEGLKFMVYLQKENIIDESGMPKERFSAEFPKEGPSILRIQQVVRGDSAAYFCASSLQASYEQYFGPGTRLTVT.

This clone was observed a few times. This chain uses TRBV15 with TRBJ1-4, with unresolved D. CDR1 LNHNV and CDR2 YYDKDF come from the germline V gene (reference sequence). The CDR3 is 15 residues long. The germline V and J ends were trimmed by 0 bases and 8 bases, with 13 bases remaining between them. The CDR3 reads CATSRDLGPGEKLFF. In DNA, the CDR3 is TGTGCCACCAGCAGAGATCTAGGGCCTGGAGAAAAACTGTTTTTT.

The genes are TRBV29-1 and TRBJ1-2; 8 bases are a match to TRBD1. Germline CDR1 reads SQVTM; CDR2 reads ANQGSEA. The V gene end was trimmed by 4 bases and the J gene end by 9 bases; junction bases not matched to a gene: 10. The CDR3 loop spans 13 amino acids. The CDR3 reads CSVVAQGARRYTF. As DNA, the CDR3 is TGCAGCGTTGTAGCTCAGGGGGCGAGACGCTACACCTTC.

The chain joins TRBV27 to TRBJ2-7, with 12 bases fitting TRBD2. CDR1 MNHEY and CDR2 SMNVEV come from the germline V gene (reference sequence). The CDR3 totals 18 residues. V was clipped by 3 bases and J by 0 bases; unmatched bases: 9. The DNA of the CDR3 is TGTGCCAGCAGTTTTGGACTAGCGGGGACTGCGCTCTCCTACGAGCAGTACTTC. It encodes CASSFGLAGTALSYEQYF.

The chain recombines TRBV18 with TRBJ1-1; no definite D call. Trimming took off 6 bases at V and 1 base at J, with 9 bases between the two ends. This CDR3 has 13 amino acids. Germline lookup yields CDR1 KGHSH and CDR2 LQKENI. The CDR3 DNA reads as TGTGCCAGCTCCCGATTGGGGAACACTGAAGCTTTCTTT. Protein: CASSRLGNTEAFF.

This clone was counted between two and nine times. The chain recombines TRBV29-1 with TRBJ2-1; 11 bases align to TRBD1. Losses at the gene ends were 3 bases for V and 9 bases for J; bases not matched to a gene: 7. The CDR3 totals 14 residues. The germline V gene has CDR1 SQVTM and CDR2 ANQGSEA. CDR3 sequence: CSVEGQGGPGEQFF. The CDR3 nucleotides read TGCAGCGTTGAGGGACAGGGGGGCCCAGGTGAGCAGTTCTTC.

The J gene is TRBJ2-3, the V gene TRBV7-2; D is unclear. This CDR3 comprises 13 residues. Germline CDR1 is SGHTA and CDR2 is FQGNSA. V was trimmed by 5 bases and J by 0 bases, leaving 6 bases between them. CDR3 sequence: CASSPLSTDTQYF. The CDR3 nucleotides are TGTGCCAGCAGCCCACTAAGCACAGATACGCAGTATTTT.

This clone was recorded a few times. The V gene is TRBV30, the J gene TRBJ1-5; TRBD1 might be the D (5 bases). Trimming removed 0 bases from V and 6 bases from J, with 9 bases in between. The CDR3 spans 13 residues. In germline, CDR1 is GTSNPN, CDR2 SVGIG (reference sequence). The CDR3 reads CAWSVQASQPQHF. Here the CDR3 DNA reads TGTGCCTGGAGTGTACAGGCCAGTCAGCCCCAGCATTTT.

Of note for this clone: The same CDR3 is also encoded by other DNA sequences in this sample. The chain employs TRBV7-9 and TRBJ2-5; no clear D. V lost 3 bases, J lost 3 bases, and 8 bases lay in between. The CDR3 is 13 amino acids. From germline, CDR1 is SEHNR and CDR2 FQNEAQ (reference sequence). DNA for the CDR3: TGTGCCAGCAGCTTTGGTGGAGAAGAGACCCAGTACTTC. This gives the protein CASSFGGEETQYF.

The V gene is TRBV5-6, the J gene TRBJ1-1; 7 bases agree with TRBD1. V dropped 4 bases and J dropped 8; count of bases not matched to a gene: 8. The CDR3 covers 13 residues. Germline CDR1 SGHDT, CDR2 YYEEEE. CDR3 residues: CASSAPDRVEAFF. The CDR3 region has the DNA TGTGCCAGCAGCGCACCTGACAGGGTAGAAGCTTTCTTT.

V usage is TRBV4-1 and J usage is TRBJ2-6; D remains unclear. Germline V lookup: CDR1 MGHRA, CDR2 YSYEKL. The length of the CDR3 is 14 residues. V lost 4 bases to trimming and J lost 1 base, with 5 bases between them. The CDR3 DNA follows: TGCGCCAGCAGCCCTATTTCTGGGGCCAACGTCCTGACTTTC. Its translation: CASSPISGANVLTF.

This clone was recorded a few times. The chain is built from TRBV28 and TRBJ1-3; D remains ambiguous. CDR1 MDHEN and CDR2 SYDVKM come from the germline V gene. V lost 2 bases and J lost 3, with 11 bases in between. This CDR3 is built from 15 residues. CDR3 sequence reads: CASSLPQFSGNTIYF. As DNA, the CDR3 is TGTGCCAGCAGTTTACCCCAGTTTAGTGGAAACACCATATATTTT.

The V call is TRBV7-2, the J call TRBJ2-7; D assignment may be TRBD1 or TRBD2 (7 bases each). Germline CDR1 reads SGHTA; CDR2 reads FQGNSA. V lost 5 bases and J lost 4, with 18 bases in between. This CDR3 is 15 amino acids long. The CDR3: CASSQTTGREYEQYF. DNA for the CDR3: TGTGCCAGCAGCCAAACGACAGGGAGGGAGTACGAGCAGTACTTC.

This clone was detected only once. The chain has TRBV30 and TRBJ1-6, with a possible D match to TRBD1 (6 bases). This CDR3 spans 17 amino acids. Trimming stripped 0 bases from V and 9 bases from J, with 21 bases between. Germline values: CDR1 GTSNPN, CDR2 SVGIG (reference sequence). Written as DNA, the CDR3 is TGTGCCTGGAGTGTACGGCAGGGGCGTTTGAGGGGTTCACCCCTCCACTTT. It specifies CAWSVRQGRLRGSPLHF.

A few counts support this clone. This rearrangement joins TRBV5-6 to TRBJ2-5; 9 bases line up with TRBD1. The CDR3 length is 16 residues. The V and J ends lost 4 bases and 4 bases, in that order; junction bases with no gene match: 11. CDR1 is SGHDT, CDR2 YYEEEE, per germline. CDR3 sequence reads: CASSGPRDRVTETQYF. The DNA of the CDR3 is TGTGCCAGCAGCGGACCCCGGGACAGGGTCACAGAGACCCAGTACTTC.

The chain recombines TRBV2 with TRBJ2-7; TRBD2 matches 12 bases. Per germline, CDR1 SNHLY and CDR2 FYNNEI. This CDR3 has 14 residues. The V and J ends lost 7 bases and 4 bases, in that order; junction bases with no gene match: 5. This CDR3 is CASKKLAGGYEQYF. The CDR3 nucleotides are TGTGCCAGCAAAAAACTAGCGGGAGGTTACGAGCAGTACTTC.

The rearrangement uses TRBV19 and TRBJ2-1, with 12 bases lining up with TRBD1. V lost 3 bases, J lost 14 bases, and 14 bases stayed unmatched. The CDR3 loop spans 16 amino acids. Per germline, CDR1 LNHDA and CDR2 SQIVND (reference sequence). The CDR3 reads CASSIFPAGTGGEKFF. As DNA, the CDR3 is TGTGCCAGTAGTATCTTTCCTGCCGGGACAGGGGGCGAAAAGTTCTTC.

The chain couples TRBV6-5 to TRBJ2-7; D is unresolved. Germline V gene data show CDR1 as MNHEY and CDR2 as SVGAGI. The CDR3 has 14 amino acids. V was trimmed by 6 bases and J by 6 bases, leaving 18 bases between them. This CDR3 is CASSPRSGAGEQYF. The CDR3 nucleotides are TGTGCCAGCAGCCCTCGTTCCGGCGCCGGCGAGCAGTACTTC.

This clone was detected only a few times. This chain uses TRBV11-2 with TRBJ2-3, with 9 bases aligning to TRBD2. The V gene end was trimmed by 3 bases and the J gene end by 2 bases; junction bases not matched to a gene: 6. The CDR3 runs 16 residues. CDR1 SGHAT and CDR2 FQNNGV come from the germline V gene. In DNA, the CDR3 is TGTGCCAGCAGCTTCGGCCTAGCGGGACCCACAGATACGCAGTATTTT. Translated: CASSFGLAGPTDTQYF.

The genes are TRBV2 and TRBJ1-1, with D uncertain. Trimming left V 6 bases short and J 9 bases short, with 11 bases between. The CDR3 has 11 residues. Germline CDR1 SNHLY, CDR2 FYNNEI. The CDR3 sequence is CASSDPDKAFF. The CDR3 DNA reads as TGTGCCAGCAGCGACCCTGATAAAGCTTTCTTT. Together with reference TRBV2 and TRBJ1-1, the CDR3 gives the full variable domain: EPEVTQTPSHQVTQMGQEVILRCVPISNHLYFYWYRQILGQKVEFLVSFYNNEISEKSEIFDDQFSVERPDGSNFTLKIRSTKLEDSAMYFCASSDPDKAFFGQGTRLTVV.

V is TRBV7-2 and J is TRBJ2-3, with 7 bases identical to TRBD2. CDR1 and CDR2 (germline): SGHTA, FQGNSA. The V segment lost 1 base and the J segment 1 base; nucleotides outside the gene matches: 5. The CDR3 length is 16 residues. The CDR3 sequence: CASSLVGAGGTDTQYF. DNA of the CDR3: TGTGCCAGCAGCTTAGTCGGGGCGGGGGGCACAGATACGCAGTATTTT. The full variable domain, completed using reference TRBV7-2 and TRBJ2-3, is GAGVSQSPSNKVTEKGKDVELRCDPISGHTALYWYRQSLGQGLEFLIYFQGNSAPDKSGLPSDRFSAERTGGSVSTLTIQRTQQEDSAVYLCASSLVGAGGTDTQYFGPGTRLTVL.

This clone was observed a handful of times. This rearrangement joins TRBV2 to TRBJ2-5, with TRBD1 matching over 9 bases. V shed 10 bases, J shed 4 bases, and the junction held 10 bases outside the gene matches. The CDR3 loop spans 14 amino acids. Germline CDR1 SNHLY, CDR2 FYNNEI. The CDR3 DNA reads TGTGCCACTCAGCACAGGGGGCGCGCAGAGACCCAGTACTTC. This gives the protein CATQHRGRAETQYF.

This clone has a handful of counts. J is TRBJ2-1 and V is TRBV7-9; 10 bases fit TRBD2. V shed 5 bases, J shed 4 bases, and the junction held 5 bases outside the gene matches. Germline CDR1 is SEHNR and CDR2 is FQNEAQ (reference sequence). The CDR3 totals 15 residues. The CDR3 coding sequence is TGTGCCAGCAGCCCAAGGACTAGCGGTTACAATGAGCAGTTCTTC. Protein sequence: CASSPRTSGYNEQFF.

This clone has a handful of counts. The chain uses TRBV5-1 and TRBJ2-5; no firm D call. V gave up 0 bases and J gave up 2 bases, with 11 bases separating them. The CDR3 consists of 15 residues. Germline V CDR1 and CDR2: SGHRS, YFSETQ. This CDR3 is CASSLEAGLQETQYF. Here the CDR3 DNA reads TGCGCCAGCAGCTTGGAGGCCGGGCTACAAGAGACCCAGTACTTC. The full variable domain, its missing parts supplied by reference TRBV5-1 and TRBJ2-5, is KAGVTQTPRYLIKTRGQQVTLSCSPISGHRSVSWYQQTPGQGLQFLFEYFSETQRNKGNFPGRFSGRQFSNSRSEMNVSTLELGDSALYLCASSLEAGLQETQYFGPGTRLLVL.